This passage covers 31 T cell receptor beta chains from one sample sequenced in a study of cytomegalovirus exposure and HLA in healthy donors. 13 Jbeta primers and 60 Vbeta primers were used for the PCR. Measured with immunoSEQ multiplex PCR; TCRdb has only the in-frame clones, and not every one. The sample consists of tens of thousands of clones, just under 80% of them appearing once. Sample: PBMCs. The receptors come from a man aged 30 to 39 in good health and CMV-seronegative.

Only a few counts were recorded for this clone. CDR3: CAISEAYGGGTEAFF. Written as DNA, the CDR3 is TGTGCCATCAGTGAAGCCTATGGGGGGGGCACTGAAGCTTTCTTT. The genes are TRBV10-3 and TRBJ1-1; the D gene is possibly TRBD1 (5 bases). Germline V gene sequence: CDR1 ENHRY, CDR2 SYGVKD. The CDR3 consists of 15 residues. The V end lost 3 bases, the J end lost 4 bases, and 15 bases lay between the germline ends.

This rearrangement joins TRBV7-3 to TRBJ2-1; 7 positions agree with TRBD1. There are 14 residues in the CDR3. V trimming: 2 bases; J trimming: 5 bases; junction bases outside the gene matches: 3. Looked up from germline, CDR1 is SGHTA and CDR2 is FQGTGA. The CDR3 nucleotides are TGTGCCAGCAGCTTACAAGGGACAGACAATGAGCAGTTCTTC. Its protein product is CASSLQGTDNEQFF. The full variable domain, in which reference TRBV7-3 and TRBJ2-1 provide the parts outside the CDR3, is GAGVSQTPSNKVTEKGKYVELRCDPISGHTALYWYRQSLGQGPEFLIYFQGTGAADDSGLPNDRFFAVRPEGSVSTLKIQRTERGDSAVYLCASSLQGTDNEQFFGPGTRLTVL.

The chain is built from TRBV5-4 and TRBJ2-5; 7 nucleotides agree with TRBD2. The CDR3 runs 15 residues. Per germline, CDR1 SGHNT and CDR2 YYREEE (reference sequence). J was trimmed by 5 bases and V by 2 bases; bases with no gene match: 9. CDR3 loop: CASSFQGGPGETQYF. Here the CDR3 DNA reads TGTGCCAGCAGCTTTCAGGGAGGGCCGGGGGAGACCCAGTACTTC.

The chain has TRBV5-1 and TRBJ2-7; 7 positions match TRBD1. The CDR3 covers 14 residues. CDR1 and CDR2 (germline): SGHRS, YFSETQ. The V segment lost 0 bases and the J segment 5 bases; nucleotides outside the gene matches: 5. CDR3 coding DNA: TGCGCCAGCAGCTTGGAGGGGGCGCTTAACGAGCAGTACTTC. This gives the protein CASSLEGALNEQYF.

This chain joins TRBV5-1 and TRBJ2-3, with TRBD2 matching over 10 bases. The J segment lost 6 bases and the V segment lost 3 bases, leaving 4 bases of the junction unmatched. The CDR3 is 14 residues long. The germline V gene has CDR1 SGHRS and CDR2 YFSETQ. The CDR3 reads CASSSPSGGDTQYF. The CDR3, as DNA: TGCGCCAGCAGCTCCCCTAGCGGGGGTGATACGCAGTATTTT.

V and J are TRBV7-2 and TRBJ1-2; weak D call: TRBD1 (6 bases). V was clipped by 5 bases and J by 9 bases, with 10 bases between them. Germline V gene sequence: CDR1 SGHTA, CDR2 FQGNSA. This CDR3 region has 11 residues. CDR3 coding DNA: TGTGCCAGCAGCCAACAGGGAAGCTACACCTTC. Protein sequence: CASSQQGSYTF.

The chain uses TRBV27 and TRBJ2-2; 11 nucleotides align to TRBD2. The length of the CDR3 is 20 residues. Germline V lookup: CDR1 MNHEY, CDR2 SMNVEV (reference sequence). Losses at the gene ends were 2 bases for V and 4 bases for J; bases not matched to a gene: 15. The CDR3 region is CASSLRGFTRGLAVTGELFF. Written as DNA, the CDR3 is TGTGCCAGCAGTTTACGGGGATTTACACGGGGACTAGCGGTCACCGGGGAGCTGTTTTTT.

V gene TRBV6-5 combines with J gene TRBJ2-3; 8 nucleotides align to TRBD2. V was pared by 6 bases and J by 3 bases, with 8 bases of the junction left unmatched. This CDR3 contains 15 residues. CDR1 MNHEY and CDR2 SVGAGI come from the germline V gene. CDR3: CASSGLGGGTDTQYF. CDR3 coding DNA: TGTGCCAGCAGCGGCCTCGGGGGGGGTACAGATACGCAGTATTTT.

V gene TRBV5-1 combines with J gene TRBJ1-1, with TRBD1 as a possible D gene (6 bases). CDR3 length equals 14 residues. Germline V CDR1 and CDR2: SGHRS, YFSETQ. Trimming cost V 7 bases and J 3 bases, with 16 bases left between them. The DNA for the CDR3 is TGCGCCAGCGCAGGACCAACAGGGTACACTGAAGCTTTCTTT. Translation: CASAGPTGYTEAFF.

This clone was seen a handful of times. The CDR3 DNA reads TGTGCCAGCAGGAGGACAGATACGCAGTATTTT. It translates to CASRRTDTQYF. The chain combines TRBV25-1 with TRBJ2-3, with D unclear. The CDR3 is 11 residues long. Germline V gene data show CDR1 as MGHDK and CDR2 as SYGVNS. Trimming took 6 bases from V and 3 from J, leaving 4 bases between them.

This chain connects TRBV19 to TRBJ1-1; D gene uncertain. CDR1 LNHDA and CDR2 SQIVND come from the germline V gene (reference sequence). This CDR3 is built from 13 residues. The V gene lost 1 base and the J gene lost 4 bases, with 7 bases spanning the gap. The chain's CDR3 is CASSIARGTEAFF. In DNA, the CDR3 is TGTGCCAGTAGTATAGCGCGGGGCACTGAAGCTTTCTTT.

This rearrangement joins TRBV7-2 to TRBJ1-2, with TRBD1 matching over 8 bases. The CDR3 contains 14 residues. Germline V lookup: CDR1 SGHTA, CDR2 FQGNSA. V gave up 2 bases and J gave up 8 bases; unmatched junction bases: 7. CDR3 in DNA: TGTGCCAGCAGCTTACTGTCAGGGGGCAAGGGCTACACCTTC. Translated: CASSLLSGGKGYTF.

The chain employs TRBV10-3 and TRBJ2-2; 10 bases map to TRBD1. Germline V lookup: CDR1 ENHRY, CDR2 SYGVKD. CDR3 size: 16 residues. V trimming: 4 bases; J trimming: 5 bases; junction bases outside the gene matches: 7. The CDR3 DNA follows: TGTGCCATCAGTGGAACCGGACAGGGGGTGACCGGGGAGCTGTTTTTT. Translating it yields CAISGTGQGVTGELFF.

The CDR3 loop is CASSPRETGLEKLFF. Written as DNA, the CDR3 is TGTGCCAGCAGCCCCCGTGAGACAGGGCTTGAAAAACTGTTTTTT. The J gene is TRBJ1-4, the V gene TRBV7-2; 7 bases match TRBD1. Trimming at V came to 5 bases and at J to 7 bases, leaving 10 bases not matched to a gene. The CDR3 spans 15 residues. Germline CDR1 is SGHTA and CDR2 is FQGNSA.

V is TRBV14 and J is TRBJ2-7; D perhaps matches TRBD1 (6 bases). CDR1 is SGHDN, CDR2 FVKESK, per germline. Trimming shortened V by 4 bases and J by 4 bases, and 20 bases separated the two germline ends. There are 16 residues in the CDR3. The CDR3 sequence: CASSPLGGKSPYEQYF. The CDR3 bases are TGTGCCAGCAGCCCCTTAGGGGGAAAGTCCCCATACGAGCAGTACTTC. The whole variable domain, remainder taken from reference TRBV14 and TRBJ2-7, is EAGVTQFPSHSVIEKGQTVTLRCDPISGHDNLYWYRRVMGKEIKFLLHFVKESKQDESGMPNNRFLAERTGGTYSTLKVQPAELEDSGVYFCASSPLGGKSPYEQYFGPGTRLTVT.

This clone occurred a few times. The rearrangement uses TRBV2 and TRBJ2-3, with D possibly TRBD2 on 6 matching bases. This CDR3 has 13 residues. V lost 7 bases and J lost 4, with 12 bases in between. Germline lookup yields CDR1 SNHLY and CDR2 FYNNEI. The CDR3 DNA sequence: TGTGCCAGCAACCCGGGAGACTCAGATACGCAGTATTTT. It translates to CASNPGDSDTQYF.

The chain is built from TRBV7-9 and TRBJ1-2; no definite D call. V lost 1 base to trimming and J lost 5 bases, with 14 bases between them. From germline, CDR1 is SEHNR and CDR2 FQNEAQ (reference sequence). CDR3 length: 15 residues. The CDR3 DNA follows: TGTGCCAGCAGCTTAGAGGTTGGAGGGCCGTATGGCTACACCTTC. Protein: CASSLEVGGPYGYTF.

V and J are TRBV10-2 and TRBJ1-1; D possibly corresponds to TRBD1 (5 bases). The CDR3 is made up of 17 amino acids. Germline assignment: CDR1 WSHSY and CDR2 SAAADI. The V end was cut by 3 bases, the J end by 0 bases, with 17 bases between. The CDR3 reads CASSEWGSGGMNTEAFF. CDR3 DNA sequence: TGCGCCAGCAGTGAATGGGGGTCGGGGGGTATGAACACTGAAGCTTTCTTT.

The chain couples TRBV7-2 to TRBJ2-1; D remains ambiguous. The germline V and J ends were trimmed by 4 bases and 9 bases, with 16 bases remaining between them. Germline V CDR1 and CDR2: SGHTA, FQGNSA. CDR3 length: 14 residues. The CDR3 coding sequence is TGTGCCAGCAGCTCCGGGTCGGTTCTTTTTGAGCAGTTCTTC. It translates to CASSSGSVLFEQFF.

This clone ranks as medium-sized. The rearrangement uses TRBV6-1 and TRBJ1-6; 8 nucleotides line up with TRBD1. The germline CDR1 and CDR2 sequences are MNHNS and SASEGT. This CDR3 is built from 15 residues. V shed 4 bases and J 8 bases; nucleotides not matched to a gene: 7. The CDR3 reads CASSAAGGEYSPLHF. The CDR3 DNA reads TGTGCCAGCAGTGCCGCAGGGGGCGAATATTCACCCCTCCACTTT.

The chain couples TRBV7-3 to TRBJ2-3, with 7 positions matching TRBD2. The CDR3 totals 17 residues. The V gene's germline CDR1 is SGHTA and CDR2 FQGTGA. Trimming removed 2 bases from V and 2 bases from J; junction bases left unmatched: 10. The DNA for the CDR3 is TGTGCCAGCAGCTTAGGAGGCGGGGGTAGCTTCACAGATACGCAGTATTTT. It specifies CASSLGGGGSFTDTQYF. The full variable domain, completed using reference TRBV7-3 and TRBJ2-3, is GAGVSQTPSNKVTEKGKYVELRCDPISGHTALYWYRQSLGQGPEFLIYFQGTGAADDSGLPNDRFFAVRPEGSVSTLKIQRTERGDSAVYLCASSLGGGGSFTDTQYFGPGTRLTVL.

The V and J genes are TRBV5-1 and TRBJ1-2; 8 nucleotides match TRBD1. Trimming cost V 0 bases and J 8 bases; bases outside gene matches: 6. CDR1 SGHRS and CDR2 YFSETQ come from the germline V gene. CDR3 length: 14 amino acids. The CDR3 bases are TGCGCCAGCAGCTTGGATCGGACAGGGCGAGGCTACACCTTC. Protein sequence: CASSLDRTGRGYTF.

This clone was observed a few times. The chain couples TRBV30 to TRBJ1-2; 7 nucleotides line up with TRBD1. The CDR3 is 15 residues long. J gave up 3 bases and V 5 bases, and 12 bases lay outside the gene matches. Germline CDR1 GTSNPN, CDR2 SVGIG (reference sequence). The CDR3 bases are TGTGCCTGGGCTGGCTCAGACAGGGCGGACTATGGCTACACCTTC. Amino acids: CAWAGSDRADYGYTF.

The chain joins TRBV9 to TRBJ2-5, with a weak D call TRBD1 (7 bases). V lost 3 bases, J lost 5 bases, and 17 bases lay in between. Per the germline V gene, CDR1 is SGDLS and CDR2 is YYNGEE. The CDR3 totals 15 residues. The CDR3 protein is CASSAGDSPGETQYF. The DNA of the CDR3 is TGTGCCAGCAGCGCGGGGGACAGCCCGGGGGAGACCCAGTACTTC.

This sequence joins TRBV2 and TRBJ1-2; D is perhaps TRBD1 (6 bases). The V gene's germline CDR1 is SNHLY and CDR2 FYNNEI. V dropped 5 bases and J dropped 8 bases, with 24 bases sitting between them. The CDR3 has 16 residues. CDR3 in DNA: TGTGCCAGCAGTTGGCCCAGGGGAGAGTCTTTGCTCGGCTACACCTTC. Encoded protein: CASSWPRGESLLGYTF.

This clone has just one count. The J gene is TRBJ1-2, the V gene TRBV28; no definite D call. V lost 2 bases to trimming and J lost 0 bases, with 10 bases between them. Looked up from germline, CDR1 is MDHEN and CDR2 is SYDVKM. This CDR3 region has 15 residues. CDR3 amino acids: CASSLQIRPNYGYTF. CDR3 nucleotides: TGTGCCAGCAGTTTACAGATACGTCCTAACTATGGCTACACCTTC.

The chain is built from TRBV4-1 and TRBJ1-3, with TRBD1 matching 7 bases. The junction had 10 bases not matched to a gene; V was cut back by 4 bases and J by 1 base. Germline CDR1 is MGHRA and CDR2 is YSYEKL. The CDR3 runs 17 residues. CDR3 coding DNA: TGCGCCAGCAGCCCGATCAGGGGGAAGTTGTCTGGAAACACCATATATTTT. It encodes CASSPIRGKLSGNTIYF.

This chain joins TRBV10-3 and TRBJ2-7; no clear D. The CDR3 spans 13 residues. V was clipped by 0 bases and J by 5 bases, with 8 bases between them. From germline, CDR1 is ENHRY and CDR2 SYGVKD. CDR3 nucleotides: TGTGCCATCAGTGAGTCGAGACAACACGAGCAGTACTTC. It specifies CAISESRQHEQYF.

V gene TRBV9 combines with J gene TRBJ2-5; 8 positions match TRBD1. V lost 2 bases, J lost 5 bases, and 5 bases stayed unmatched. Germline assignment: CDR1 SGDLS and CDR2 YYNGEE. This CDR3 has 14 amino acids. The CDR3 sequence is CASSVSRGLETQYF. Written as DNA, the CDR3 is TGTGCCAGCAGCGTCAGCAGGGGGCTTGAGACCCAGTACTTC.

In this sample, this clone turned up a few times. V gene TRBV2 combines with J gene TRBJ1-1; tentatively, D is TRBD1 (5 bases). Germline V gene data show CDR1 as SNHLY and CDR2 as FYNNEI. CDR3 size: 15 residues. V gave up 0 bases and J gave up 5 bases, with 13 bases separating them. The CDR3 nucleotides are TGTGCCAGCAGTGAAGCGCGGGGGGAATCGACTGAAGCTTTCTTT. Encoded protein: CASSEARGESTEAFF.

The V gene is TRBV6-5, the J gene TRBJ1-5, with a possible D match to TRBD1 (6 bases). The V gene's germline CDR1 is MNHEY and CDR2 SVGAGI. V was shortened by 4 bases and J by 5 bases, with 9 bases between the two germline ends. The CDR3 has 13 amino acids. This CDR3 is CASSLTGHQPQHF. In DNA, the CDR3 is TGTGCCAGCAGTTTGACAGGTCATCAGCCCCAGCATTTT.